A selection of T cell receptor beta chains follows, all from one sample in a study of shared clonotypes between healthy human individuals. Some clones are missing from TCRdb's copy, which holds only in-frame ones; the method was immunoSEQ multiplex PCR. The data contain about 2.2 million clones, 80% to 95% of them seen just once; the ten biggest clones take up about 1.7%. The material sequenced was naive CD8+ T cells from PBMCs. The receptors shown here come from a man aged 18 to 35 in good health. Some clones in this sample may be carry-over from other donors' samples. Each CDR3 is given with its conserved first and last residue. Each record gives: V gene, D gene, J gene, clone size, CDR3 DNA, CDR3 protein. D genes are given only for firm matches. Where a row states a size, it is once, few, many or the class of an expanded clone; other rows omit it.

v_call: TRBV15
d_call: -
j_call: TRBJ1-2
clone_size: once
cdr3_nt: TGTGCCACCAGCAGAGGCGGGGGTAGAGATGGCTACACCTTC
cdr3_aa: CATSRGGGRDGYTF

v_call: TRBV29-1
d_call: TRBD1
j_call: TRBJ2-5
clone_size: once
cdr3_nt: TGCAGCGTTGAGGCTGGGACAGGGATGTATCTGGCCCAGTACTTC
cdr3_aa: CSVEAGTGMYLAQYF

v_call: TRBV7-3
d_call: -
j_call: TRBJ2-2
clone_size: -
cdr3_nt: TGTGCCAGCAGCCTTCGGGGAGGCGATTACACCGGGGAGCTGTTTTTT
cdr3_aa: CASSLRGGDYTGELFF

v_call: TRBV6-5
d_call: -
j_call: TRBJ2-3
clone_size: -
cdr3_nt: TGTGCCAGCAGTTTCGCGGCCGGAGCCCCAGATACGCAGTATTTT
cdr3_aa: CASSFAAGAPDTQYF

v_call: TRBV9
d_call: -
j_call: TRBJ1-2
clone_size: -
cdr3_nt: TGTGCCAGCAGCGCGAGTTCGAACTATGGCTACACCTTC
cdr3_aa: CASSASSNYGYTF

v_call: TRBV7-2
d_call: -
j_call: TRBJ2-3
clone_size: -
cdr3_nt: TGTGCCAGCAGCGGCCGGCTCTCAGGCGCAGATACGCAGTATTTT
cdr3_aa: CASSGRLSGADTQYF

v_call: TRBV6-1
d_call: -
j_call: TRBJ2-7
clone_size: -
cdr3_nt: TGTGCCAGCAGTGAAGCGCCAGGGAGCTACCACGAGCAGTACTTC
cdr3_aa: CASSEAPGSYHEQYF

v_call: TRBV7-9
d_call: TRBD2
j_call: TRBJ2-2
clone_size: -
cdr3_nt: TGTGCCAGCAGGGGGCGGGGCCTAGCGGACCTCACCGGGGAGCTGTTTTTT
cdr3_aa: CASRGRGLADLTGELFF

v_call: TRBV6-4
d_call: -
j_call: TRBJ2-2
clone_size: -
cdr3_nt: TGTGCCAGCACACCAGGATTCGAGAACACCGGGGAGCTGTTTTTT
cdr3_aa: CASTPGFENTGELFF

v_call: TRBV4-1
d_call: -
j_call: TRBJ2-7
clone_size: -
cdr3_nt: TGCGCCAGCAGCCAAGACAGTTTTAGCAGGTTATCGGGCGAGCAGTACTTC
cdr3_aa: CASSQDSFSRLSGEQYF

v_call: TRBV27
d_call: -
j_call: TRBJ1-2
clone_size: -
cdr3_nt: TGTGCCAGCAGTGCCACGGGTAACTATGGCTACACCTTC
cdr3_aa: CASSATGNYGYTF

v_call: TRBV10-2
d_call: -
j_call: TRBJ2-3
clone_size: -
cdr3_nt: TGCGCCAGCGTCCCCGGGCCTGCAGATACGCAGTATTTT
cdr3_aa: CASVPGPADTQYF

v_call: TRBV7-2
d_call: TRBD1
j_call: TRBJ2-7
clone_size: -
cdr3_nt: TGTGCCAGCAGCTCGGACAGGGGGGAGCAGTACTTC
cdr3_aa: CASSSDRGEQYF

v_call: TRBV7-9
d_call: -
j_call: TRBJ1-2
clone_size: -
cdr3_nt: TGTGCCAGCCGAGCCCGCGATAACTATGGCTACACCTTC
cdr3_aa: CASRARDNYGYTF

v_call: TRBV28
d_call: TRBD2
j_call: TRBJ2-7
clone_size: -
cdr3_nt: TGTGCCAGCAGCCCCACCGGGACTACTTTACAGGAGCAGTACTTC
cdr3_aa: CASSPTGTTLQEQYF

v_call: TRBV11-2
d_call: TRBD2
j_call: TRBJ2-1
clone_size: -
cdr3_nt: TGTGCCAGCAGCCGATCGGGGGGAACCTACAATGAGCAGTTCTTC
cdr3_aa: CASSRSGGTYNEQFF

v_call: TRBV9
d_call: -
j_call: TRBJ1-1
clone_size: -
cdr3_nt: TGTGCCAGCAGCGGGCGACGCGGATTGAACACTGAAGCTTTCTTT
cdr3_aa: CASSGRRGLNTEAFF

v_call: TRBV4-1
d_call: -
j_call: TRBJ2-7
clone_size: -
cdr3_nt: TGCGCCAGCAGCCCGGGCCCGAACTACGAGCAGTACTTC
cdr3_aa: CASSPGPNYEQYF

v_call: TRBV28
d_call: -
j_call: TRBJ2-7
clone_size: -
cdr3_nt: TGTGCCAGCAGTTCTACAGGAAGCTCCTACGAGCAGTACTTC
cdr3_aa: CASSSTGSSYEQYF

v_call: TRBV5-1
d_call: TRBD1
j_call: TRBJ2-7
clone_size: -
cdr3_nt: TGCGCCAGCAGCTTGGGGTCCTGGACAGGGGACGAAATCCGCTACGAGCAGTACTTC
cdr3_aa: CASSLGSWTGDEIRYEQYF

v_call: TRBV28
d_call: -
j_call: TRBJ1-3
clone_size: -
cdr3_nt: TGTGCCAGCACCCCTGACATGGGCTCTGGAAACACCATATATTTT
cdr3_aa: CASTPDMGSGNTIYF

v_call: TRBV28
d_call: TRBD2
j_call: TRBJ2-5
clone_size: -
cdr3_nt: TGTGCCAGCAGTTCCCTTTCTAGCGGGAGGAGCGGGGCGGAGACCCAGTACTTC
cdr3_aa: CASSSLSSGRSGAETQYF

v_call: TRBV7-9
d_call: -
j_call: TRBJ2-7
clone_size: -
cdr3_nt: TGTGCCAGCAGCTTAGGTAGCAGGTTGAACTACGAGCAGTACTTC
cdr3_aa: CASSLGSRLNYEQYF

v_call: TRBV16
d_call: -
j_call: TRBJ2-7
clone_size: -
cdr3_nt: TGTGCCAGCAGCCAATCGCACTCGATCTACGAGCAGTACTTC
cdr3_aa: CASSQSHSIYEQYF

v_call: TRBV6-6
d_call: -
j_call: TRBJ2-7
clone_size: -
cdr3_nt: TGTGCCAGCAGTACGGGCAGGGGCTTCGAGCAGTACTTC
cdr3_aa: CASSTGRGFEQYF

v_call: TRBV5-8
d_call: -
j_call: TRBJ2-7
clone_size: -
cdr3_nt: TGTGCCAGCAGCTTGAAGGGACTCGACTCCTACGAGCAGTACTTC
cdr3_aa: CASSLKGLDSYEQYF

v_call: TRBV25-1
d_call: -
j_call: TRBJ2-4
clone_size: -
cdr3_nt: TGTGCCAGCAGTGAATCGCAGCAGAGCATTCAGTACTTC
cdr3_aa: CASSESQQSIQYF

v_call: TRBV28
d_call: TRBD2
j_call: TRBJ2-1
clone_size: -
cdr3_nt: TGTGCCAGCAGTCCCCTCGGACTAGCGGGAGTCTACAATGAGCAGTTCTTC
cdr3_aa: CASSPLGLAGVYNEQFF

v_call: TRBV7-2
d_call: -
j_call: TRBJ2-7
clone_size: -
cdr3_nt: TGTGCCAGCAGCTTATCCCGATCCTACGAGCAGTACTTC
cdr3_aa: CASSLSRSYEQYF

v_call: TRBV25-1
d_call: -
j_call: TRBJ1-1
clone_size: -
cdr3_nt: TGTGCCAGCCACCCAGGGCAAAACACTGAAGCTTTCTTT
cdr3_aa: CASHPGQNTEAFF

v_call: TRBV27
d_call: -
j_call: TRBJ1-1
clone_size: -
cdr3_nt: TGTGCCAGCAGTTTCGGGGGGCTGGGCACTGAAGCTTTCTTT
cdr3_aa: CASSFGGLGTEAFF

v_call: TRBV4-2
d_call: TRBD1
j_call: TRBJ1-1
clone_size: -
cdr3_nt: TGTGCCAGCAGCCAATCCAGGGACAGCGCGAACACTGAAGCTTTCTTT
cdr3_aa: CASSQSRDSANTEAFF

v_call: TRBV27
d_call: TRBD1
j_call: TRBJ1-2
clone_size: -
cdr3_nt: TGTGCCAGCAGTCCAGGCGGGACAGTCTATTACTATGGCTACACCTTC
cdr3_aa: CASSPGGTVYYYGYTF

v_call: TRBV7-3
d_call: -
j_call: TRBJ1-2
clone_size: -
cdr3_nt: TGTGCCAGCAGCTTAACTCCAGGGGATAGCTACACCTTC
cdr3_aa: CASSLTPGDSYTF

v_call: TRBV10-3
d_call: TRBD1
j_call: TRBJ2-7
clone_size: -
cdr3_nt: TGTGCCAGCGGACAGGGGGAAAGCGAGCAGTACTTC
cdr3_aa: CASGQGESEQYF

v_call: TRBV7-9
d_call: -
j_call: TRBJ1-2
clone_size: -
cdr3_nt: TGTGCCAGCAGCTTAGCAGGAGCTAACTATGGCTACACCTTC
cdr3_aa: CASSLAGANYGYTF

v_call: TRBV27
d_call: -
j_call: TRBJ2-7
clone_size: -
cdr3_nt: TGTGCCAGCAGTTTAGGACTGCGCTACGAGCAGTACTTC
cdr3_aa: CASSLGLRYEQYF

v_call: TRBV28
d_call: TRBD2
j_call: TRBJ2-7
clone_size: -
cdr3_nt: TGTGCCAGCAGTTTTTTTGGGGCGGGAGGCTCCTACGAGCAGTACTTC
cdr3_aa: CASSFFGAGGSYEQYF

v_call: TRBV28
d_call: TRBD1
j_call: TRBJ1-6
clone_size: -
cdr3_nt: TGTGCCAGCAGACACAGCCGGGACAGCTGGGCCCTCCACTTT
cdr3_aa: CASRHSRDSWALHF

v_call: TRBV19
d_call: TRBD1
j_call: TRBJ1-4
clone_size: -
cdr3_nt: TGTGCCAGTAGTGGACAGGGAGTTAATGAAAAACTGTTTTTT
cdr3_aa: CASSGQGVNEKLFF

v_call: TRBV28
d_call: -
j_call: TRBJ1-1
clone_size: -
cdr3_nt: TGTGCCAGCAGTTTAGACAGCCCTGAAGCTTTCTTT
cdr3_aa: CASSLDSPEAFF

v_call: TRBV28
d_call: -
j_call: TRBJ2-4
clone_size: -
cdr3_nt: TGTGCCAGCAGTTTACGGGAGCAGAAAAACATTCAGTACTTC
cdr3_aa: CASSLREQKNIQYF

v_call: TRBV27
d_call: -
j_call: TRBJ2-1
clone_size: -
cdr3_nt: TGTGCCAGCAGTTTTGAACTGGCTTCCTACAATGAGCAGTTCTTC
cdr3_aa: CASSFELASYNEQFF

v_call: TRBV7-9
d_call: -
j_call: TRBJ2-5
clone_size: -
cdr3_nt: TGTGCCAGCAGCGAACAGCAAAACAGGGCTGCGGAGACCCAGTACTTC
cdr3_aa: CASSEQQNRAAETQYF

v_call: TRBV4-3
d_call: -
j_call: TRBJ1-2
clone_size: -
cdr3_nt: TGCGCCAGCAGCCAATCGGGCAGGGCTCACTATGGCTACACCTTC
cdr3_aa: CASSQSGRAHYGYTF

v_call: TRBV7-9
d_call: -
j_call: TRBJ2-5
clone_size: -
cdr3_nt: TGTGCCAGCACTAAACCTCGGGGGTTGGGGCAAGAGACCCAGTACTTC
cdr3_aa: CASTKPRGLGQETQYF

v_call: TRBV27
d_call: -
j_call: TRBJ1-2
clone_size: -
cdr3_nt: TGTGCCAGCAGTTTATCTTTGCAGGGAATGGATGGCTACACCTTC
cdr3_aa: CASSLSLQGMDGYTF

v_call: TRBV28
d_call: TRBD1
j_call: TRBJ2-2
clone_size: -
cdr3_nt: TGTGCCAGCAGTTGGGACAGGTCTGCTAGGAACACCGGGGAGCTGTTTTTT
cdr3_aa: CASSWDRSARNTGELFF

v_call: TRBV27
d_call: -
j_call: TRBJ2-7
clone_size: once
cdr3_nt: TGTGCCAGCAGTTTATCGGCCGGACTGCCTAGTACCTACGAGCAGTACTTC
cdr3_aa: CASSLSAGLPSTYEQYF

v_call: TRBV28
d_call: -
j_call: TRBJ2-3
clone_size: -
cdr3_nt: TGTGCCAGCAGTTTAAACAGGGTAGGAGATACGCAGTATTTT
cdr3_aa: CASSLNRVGDTQYF

v_call: TRBV10-3
d_call: -
j_call: TRBJ2-2
clone_size: -
cdr3_nt: TGTGCCATCAGTGATGTAAGGCAGGGTCCCGGGGAGCTGTTTTTT
cdr3_aa: CAISDVRQGPGELFF

v_call: TRBV27
d_call: TRBD1
j_call: TRBJ1-4
clone_size: -
cdr3_nt: TGTGCCAGCCCGGGCCCCCGGACAGGGGCTAATGAAAAACTGTTTTTT
cdr3_aa: CASPGPRTGANEKLFF

v_call: TRBV9
d_call: -
j_call: TRBJ2-6
clone_size: -
cdr3_nt: TGTGCCAGCAGCGTAGCGCCAGATTACTCTGGGGCCAACGTCCTGACTTTC
cdr3_aa: CASSVAPDYSGANVLTF

v_call: TRBV11-2
d_call: TRBD1
j_call: TRBJ2-2
clone_size: -
cdr3_nt: TGTGCCAGCAGACGTCCGGGACAGGGGACCGGGGAGCTGTTTTTT
cdr3_aa: CASRRPGQGTGELFF

v_call: TRBV4-2
d_call: TRBD1
j_call: TRBJ2-7
clone_size: -
cdr3_nt: TGTGCCAGCAGCCACAGGGGGCTTAACTACGAGCAGTACTTC
cdr3_aa: CASSHRGLNYEQYF

v_call: TRBV27
d_call: -
j_call: TRBJ1-1
clone_size: -
cdr3_nt: TGTGCCAGCAGTCTGGGGGCAAACACTGAAGCTTTCTTT
cdr3_aa: CASSLGANTEAFF

v_call: TRBV27
d_call: TRBD1
j_call: TRBJ1-5
clone_size: -
cdr3_nt: TGTGCCAGCAGTTGGACAGGGGGACAGCCCCAGCATTTT
cdr3_aa: CASSWTGGQPQHF

v_call: TRBV4-1
d_call: TRBD2
j_call: TRBJ2-7
clone_size: -
cdr3_nt: TGCGCCAGCAGCCAACGGCTAGCGGGAGATCAGTACTTC
cdr3_aa: CASSQRLAGDQYF

v_call: TRBV29-1
d_call: -
j_call: TRBJ2-5
clone_size: -
cdr3_nt: TGCAGCGTCCTAGGGGGGGCCCTGGGAGAGACCCAGTACTTC
cdr3_aa: CSVLGGALGETQYF